Listed below are T cell receptor beta chains from one sample, sequenced in a study of Ad26.COV2.S vaccination and SARS-CoV-2 variants. The assay was immunoSEQ multiplex PCR, and TCRdb's table has in-frame clones only and misses some. The table shows about 680,000 clones, with about 89% occurring only once. The sequencing used peripheral blood, collected in a trial of Ad26.COV2.S vaccine versus placebo. The receptors originated from a person aged 18-65 years who received the Ad26.COV2.S COVID-19 vaccine or a placebo. CDR3s include the opening cysteine and the closing phenylalanine or tryptophan. A D gene is named only where the DNA matches it firmly. Part of the rows lack a size; the others show once, few, many or a class for expanded clones.

j_call,clone_size,d_call,v_call,cdr3_aa,cdr3_nt
TRBJ2-1,-,-,TRBV7-9,CASTPAVRNNEQFF,TGTGCCAGCACCCCCGCAGTGAGAAACAATGAGCAGTTCTTC
TRBJ2-3,once,TRBD2,TRBV6-4,CASSDELAGADTQYF,TGTGCCAGCAGTGACGAACTAGCGGGGGCAGATACGCAGTATTTT
TRBJ2-7,-,TRBD1,TRBV5-1,CASSDGQVGSYEQYF,TGCGCCAGCAGCGACGGACAGGTTGGGAGCTACGAGCAGTACTTC
TRBJ2-7,-,-,TRBV25-1,CASSGAGSTYEQYF,TGTGCCAGCAGTGGGGCAGGTTCTACCTACGAGCAGTACTTC
TRBJ1-1,-,-,TRBV18,CASSPGRGIAEAFF,TGTGCCAGCTCACCAGGTAGAGGGATCGCTGAAGCTTTCTTT
TRBJ1-4,-,-,TRBV18,CASSPYQNEKLFF,TGTGCCAGCTCACCGTATCAAAATGAAAAACTGTTTTTT
TRBJ2-3,-,TRBD1,TRBV5-6,CASRVDRGHLQLADTQYF,TGTGCCAGCAGAGTAGACAGGGGGCATTTACAGCTGGCAGATACGCAGTATTTT
TRBJ1-1,-,TRBD1,TRBV10-1,CASSEFPTGTTEAFF,TGCGCCAGCAGTGAGTTTCCGACAGGGACGACTGAAGCTTTCTTT
TRBJ1-3,-,-,TRBV9,CASSAVGLTSSGNTIYF,TGTGCCAGCAGCGCGGTCGGACTCACAAGCTCTGGAAACACCATATATTTT
TRBJ2-3,-,TRBD2,TRBV24-1,CATSDERGGSDTQYF,TGTGCCACCAGTGATGAGCGGGGGGGCTCAGATACGCAGTATTTT
TRBJ1-3,-,TRBD1,TRBV7-2,CAEDRGPGNTIYF,TGTGCCGAGGACAGGGGGCCTGGAAACACCATATATTTT
TRBJ1-2,-,-,TRBV11-2,CASSSWGGAGYGYTF,TGTGCCAGCAGCTCATGGGGGGGCGCCGGCTATGGCTACACCTTC
TRBJ2-1,-,-,TRBV30,CAWVGNGRGEQFF,TGTGCCTGGGTGGGGAACGGGAGAGGTGAGCAGTTCTTC
TRBJ1-2,-,-,TRBV30,CAWSLILPNYGYTF,TGTGCCTGGAGTTTGATCCTTCCTAACTATGGCTACACCTTC